This T cell receptor (beta chain) was identified during a study of identical twins. This clonotype was counted between two and nine times. Its antigen remains unidentified. CDR3 size: 17 residues. Trimming shortened V by 6 bases and J by 0 bases, and 15 bases separated the two germline ends. Germline CDR1 reads ENHRY; CDR2 reads SYGVKD. MiXCR, applied by TCRdb to the 5' RACE reads, yields one record per CDR3 protein. The sample lists around 240,000 distinct CDR3 sequences; 5.5% to 7% were seen once. General observations from the study: Out-of-frame alpha sequences that twins shared showed excess low generation probability. Cord blood beta clonotypes that were abundant carried fewer insertions, and memory repertoires showed no such trend.

A further study also used this sample, focusing on yellow fever vaccine responses in identical twins.

The receptor comes from a woman under 30 in good health. The specimen was memory (CD45RO+) T cells sorted from blood. The chain uses TRBV10-3 and TRBJ2-6, with a tentative D call TRBD2 (6 bases). In DNA form, the CDR3 reads TGTGCCATCAGCGTGGGCGGGATCCGCTCTGGGGCCAACGTCCTGACTTTC. It yields the protein CAISVGGIRSGANVLTF.